This passage covers 25 T cell receptor beta chains from one sample sequenced in a study of cytomegalovirus exposure and HLA in healthy donors. It was with 60 Vbeta and 13 Jbeta primers that the PCR ran. Assay: immunoSEQ multiplex PCR; the TCRdb copy retains only in-frame clones and omits some. The sample consists of approximately 150,000 clones, 75% to 85% of them appearing once. The specimen was PBMCs. The receptors derive from a woman aged 45-60 years in good health and CMV-seropositive.

Only a few counts were recorded for this clone. V and J are TRBV5-1 and TRBJ1-1, with a possible D match to TRBD1 (6 bases). This CDR3 comprises 15 residues. Trimming pared 4 bases from V and 1 base from J, leaving 14 bases between. The germline V gene has CDR1 SGHRS and CDR2 YFSETQ. Written as DNA, the CDR3 is TGCGCCAGCAGCCTCGACGGGGGGCGGAACACTGAAGCTTTCTTT. Translation: CASSLDGGRNTEAFF.

The table lists this clone with a few counts. This sequence joins TRBV15 and TRBJ2-5; TRBD1 aligns across 8 bases. CDR3 length: 16 residues. Germline V gene data show CDR1 as LNHNV and CDR2 as YYDKDF (reference sequence). The J segment lost 3 bases and the V segment lost 2 bases, leaving 8 bases of the junction unmatched. The CDR3 loop reads CATSRSPSTGEETQYF. CDR3 coding DNA: TGTGCCACCAGCAGATCGCCCTCGACAGGGGAAGAGACCCAGTACTTC. Together with reference TRBV15 and TRBJ2-5, the CDR3 gives the full variable domain: DAMVIQNPRYQVTQFGKPVTLSCSQTLNHNVMYWYQQKSSQAPKLLFHYYDKDFNNEADTPDNFQSRRPNTSFCFLDIRSPGLGDTAMYLCATSRSPSTGEETQYFGPGTRLLVL.

This chain uses TRBV2 with TRBJ2-3, with 8 bases that match TRBD2. Germline assignment: CDR1 SNHLY and CDR2 FYNNEI. J gave up 5 bases and V 6 bases, and 19 bases lay outside the gene matches. CDR3 length equals 18 residues. CDR3 residues: CASRDNHGSSGVIDTQYF. In DNA form, the CDR3 reads TGTGCCAGCAGGGATAACCACGGGAGTAGCGGGGTCATAGATACGCAGTATTTT.

V gene TRBV4-2 combines with J gene TRBJ1-5, with a weak D call TRBD1 (6 bases). Germline CDR1 and CDR2: LGHNA and YNFKEQ. Deletions cut 1 base from V and 4 bases from J, with 8 bases between. This CDR3 is 14 amino acids long. CDR3 nucleotides: TGTGCCAGCAGCCAAGGGCAGGGGAATCAGCCCCAGCATTTT. This encodes CASSQGQGNQPQHF.

The gene calls are TRBV6-5 and TRBJ1-1; tentatively, D is TRBD1 (6 bases). V was trimmed by 7 bases and J by 7 bases, leaving 16 bases between them. Germline V lookup: CDR1 MNHEY, CDR2 SVGAGI. CDR3 size: 13 residues. CDR3 region: CASTRQVGVEAFF. The CDR3 DNA reads TGTGCCAGCACTAGACAGGTTGGGGTTGAAGCTTTCTTT.

The V and J genes are TRBV7-9 and TRBJ1-2; possible D gene TRBD1, 6 bases. Trimming stripped 0 bases from V and 5 bases from J, with 16 bases between. CDR3 size: 16 residues. Germline loops: CDR1 SEHNR, CDR2 FQNEAQ (reference sequence). CDR3 bases: TGTGCCAGCAGCTTAGCGGGGGCAGGGAAGGTTTATGGCTACACCTTC. Translating gives CASSLAGAGKVYGYTF. The whole variable domain, filled in from reference TRBV7-9 and TRBJ1-2, reads DTGVSQNPRHKITKRGQNVTFRCDPISEHNRLYWYRQTLGQGPEFLTYFQNEAQLEKSRLLSDRFSAERPKGSFSTLEIQRTEQGDSAMYLCASSLAGAGKVYGYTFGSGTRLTVV.

V gene TRBV5-8 combines with J gene TRBJ1-2; weak D call: TRBD1 (5 bases). Germline loops: CDR1 SGHTS, CDR2 YDEGEE. The germline V and J ends were trimmed by 6 bases and 7 bases, with 16 bases remaining between them. This CDR3 has 13 amino acids. The CDR3, as DNA: TGTGCCAGCACCTCAGCGGGGGGGTTTGGCTACACCTTC. Its protein product is CASTSAGGFGYTF.

This clone showed up just a few times. The chain has TRBV5-4 and TRBJ2-7; D is ambiguous. The CDR3 is 14 amino acids. The ends were cut back, 1 base at V and 7 bases at J, with 15 bases in the middle. CDR1 is SGHNT and CDR2 is YYREEE in the germline V gene (reference sequence). CDR3 DNA: TGTGCCAGCAGCTTGAGTACAGCCAACTCTGAGCAGTACTTC. Amino acid sequence: CASSLSTANSEQYF.

V gene TRBV5-1 combines with J gene TRBJ1-1; 8 bases are a match to TRBD1. The CDR3 runs 12 residues. Germline V gene sequence: CDR1 SGHRS, CDR2 YFSETQ. Trimming at V came to 4 bases and at J to 12 bases, leaving 8 bases not matched to a gene. CDR3 sequence (DNA): TGCGCCAGCAGCCCAAGACAGGGGACGACTTTCTTT. Protein: CASSPRQGTTFF. Looking up the rest from reference TRBV5-1 and TRBJ1-1 gives the full variable domain: KAGVTQTPRYLIKTRGQQVTLSCSPISGHRSVSWYQQTPGQGLQFLFEYFSETQRNKGNFPGRFSGRQFSNSRSEMNVSTLELGDSALYLCASSPRQGTTFFGQGTRLTVV.

This chain links TRBV27 with TRBJ2-4; 10 bases align to TRBD1. Germline V CDR1 and CDR2: MNHEY, SMNVEV (reference sequence). The CDR3 sequence is 14 residues long. The ends lost 6 bases at V and 6 bases at J; junction bases unmatched: 5. The CDR3 sequence: CASRPTGGRNIQYF. For the CDR3, the DNA is TGTGCCAGCAGACCGACAGGGGGCAGAAACATTCAGTACTTC.

This chain connects TRBV7-2 to TRBJ2-1; TRBD2 agrees at 7 bases. The CDR3 extends over 12 amino acids. The germline CDR1 and CDR2 sequences are SGHTA and FQGNSA. J lost 6 bases, V lost 4 bases, and 0 bases had no gene match. The CDR3 reads CASSWGGNEQFF. The CDR3 coding sequence is TGTGCCAGCAGCTGGGGGGGCAATGAGCAGTTCTTC.

This clone was counted a few times. The rearrangement uses TRBV5-1 and TRBJ1-1; the D gene is possibly TRBD1 (5 bases). Trimming cost V 5 bases and J 0 bases, with 11 bases left between them. Germline V lookup: CDR1 SGHRS, CDR2 YFSETQ. The CDR3 is made up of 14 amino acids. For the CDR3, the DNA is TGCGCCAGCAGTAGACAGACCGTGAACACTGAAGCTTTCTTT. Residues: CASSRQTVNTEAFF.

V and J are TRBV7-3 and TRBJ1-1; TRBD1 matches at 7 bases. The V gene's germline CDR1 is SGHTA and CDR2 FQGTGA. CDR3 length equals 15 residues. V shed 2 bases, J shed 0 bases, and the junction held 3 bases outside the gene matches. The DNA for the CDR3 is TGTGCCAGCAGCTTAGGGGACAGTATGAACACTGAAGCTTTCTTT. This codes for CASSLGDSMNTEAFF. Looking up the rest from reference TRBV7-3 and TRBJ1-1 gives the full variable domain: GAGVSQTPSNKVTEKGKYVELRCDPISGHTALYWYRQSLGQGPEFLIYFQGTGAADDSGLPNDRFFAVRPEGSVSTLKIQRTERGDSAVYLCASSLGDSMNTEAFFGQGTRLTVV.

J is TRBJ2-7 and V is TRBV7-3; 14 bases line up with TRBD2. The junction had 4 bases not matched to a gene; V was cut back by 5 bases and J by 7 bases. The length of the CDR3 is 14 residues. The germline gives CDR1 SGHTA, CDR2 FQGTGA. CDR3 sequence reads: CASSRTSGGPEQYF. The CDR3 nucleotides are TGTGCCAGCAGCCGGACTAGCGGGGGGCCTGAGCAGTACTTC.

The chain employs TRBV30 and TRBJ2-3; D might be TRBD1 (6 bases). V gave up 3 bases and J gave up 2 bases, with 12 bases separating them. CDR3 size: 14 residues. Germline V gene data show CDR1 as GTSNPN and CDR2 as SVGIG (reference sequence). The CDR3 sequence: CAWRPQGTTDTQYF. Written as DNA, the CDR3 is TGTGCCTGGAGACCGCAGGGGACCACAGATACGCAGTATTTT. The full variable domain, with the rest looked up from reference TRBV30 and TRBJ2-3, is SQTIHQWPATLVQPVGSPLSLECTVEGTSNPNLYWYRQAAGRGLQLLFYSVGIGQISSEVPQNLSASRPQDRQFILSSKKLLLSDSGFYLCAWRPQGTTDTQYFGPGTRLTVL.

This sequence joins TRBV1 and TRBJ1-5. TRBV1 is annotated as a pseudogene. The CDR3 sequence is 15 residues long. DNA for the CDR3: TGCACCAGCAGCCCTCGGGTCCCCGGGGATCAGCCCCAGCATTTT. Translated: CTSSPRVPGDQPQHF.

The V call is TRBV6-5, the J call TRBJ1-2; 10 positions match TRBD1. Germline values: CDR1 MNHEY, CDR2 SVGAGI. The CDR3 extends over 14 amino acids. The V gene end was trimmed by 2 bases and the J gene end by 8 bases; junction bases not matched to a gene: 5. The DNA for the CDR3 is TGTGCCAGCAGTTACGGGGGACAGGGGAGCGGCTACACCTTC. Its protein product is CASSYGGQGSGYTF.

This clone has just a few counts. V gene TRBV30 combines with J gene TRBJ2-1, with 9 bases fitting TRBD2. Unmatched junction bases numbered 4, after V lost 0 bases and J lost 1 base. Germline-derived CDR1 and CDR2 are GTSNPN and SVGIG (reference sequence). The CDR3 sequence is 16 residues long. The CDR3 coding sequence is TGTGCCTGGAGTGTACGACTAGCGGCTTCCTACAATGAGCAGTTCTTC. It encodes CAWSVRLAASYNEQFF.

This chain uses TRBV28 with TRBJ2-1, with D possibly matching TRBD2 (6 bases). Germline V gene lookup returns CDR1 MDHEN and CDR2 SYDVKM. This CDR3 is built from 15 residues. The V end was cut by 2 bases, the J end by 2 bases, with 10 bases between. CDR3 amino acids: CASSLGGRTYNEQFF. CDR3 bases: TGTGCCAGCAGTTTAGGAGGGCGGACCTACAATGAGCAGTTCTTC.

V and J are TRBV19 and TRBJ1-3; no clear D gene. Between the trimmed V and J ends, which lost 2 bases and 0 bases, there was a span of 8 bases. The V gene's germline CDR1 is LNHDA and CDR2 SQIVND (reference sequence). This CDR3 has 15 amino acids. This CDR3 reads CASSIRLYSGNTIYF. CDR3 sequence (DNA): TGTGCCAGTAGTATACGACTGTACTCTGGAAACACCATATATTTT.

The chain couples TRBV6-5 to TRBJ1-3, with 9 bases that match TRBD1. J lost 10 bases, V lost 2 bases, and 9 bases had no gene match. The CDR3 totals 15 residues. Per germline, CDR1 MNHEY and CDR2 SVGAGI. This chain's CDR3 is CASSYADRGIRTIYF. The CDR3 nucleotides read TGTGCCAGCAGTTACGCGGACAGGGGTATAAGAACCATATATTTT.

This chain links TRBV5-1 with TRBJ2-5, with 8 bases fitting TRBD2. The DNA end lines up better with TRBJ2-7; the J call may be wrong. The CDR3 length is 16 residues. Germline lookup yields CDR1 SGHRS and CDR2 YFSETQ. CDR3 in amino acids: CASSFGSGGSSYEQYF. The CDR3 nucleotides are TGCGCCAGCAGCTTCGGGAGCGGGGGCTCCTCCTACGAGCAGTACTTC.

The CDR3: CASSPTGQGAGGYTF. In DNA form, the CDR3 reads TGTGCCAGCAGCCCAACGGGACAGGGGGCGGGTGGCTACACCTTC. V gene TRBV6-1 combines with J gene TRBJ1-2, with TRBD1 matching over 12 bases. Germline CDR1 and CDR2: MNHNS and SASEGT. Trimming removed 6 bases from V and 7 bases from J; junction bases left unmatched: 9. This CDR3 spans 15 amino acids.

Only a few counts were recorded for this clone. This rearrangement joins TRBV10-2 to TRBJ1-1, with D hard to call. The V end was cut by 8 bases, the J end by 6 bases, with 7 bases between. The CDR3 length is 10 residues. CDR1 is WSHSY and CDR2 is SAAADI in the germline V gene. CDR3 protein: CASGEAEAFF. The CDR3 DNA reads as TGCGCCAGCGGGGAGGCTGAAGCTTTCTTT.

The CDR3 DNA is TGTGCCAGCAGTGAAGGGGGGGTCTATGGCTACACCTTC. Translated, it gives CASSEGGVYGYTF. The chain links TRBV2 to TRBJ1-2; a weak D match, TRBD1 (5 bases). From germline, CDR1 is SNHLY and CDR2 FYNNEI. This CDR3 contains 13 residues. V was pared by 1 base and J by 4 bases, with 7 bases between.